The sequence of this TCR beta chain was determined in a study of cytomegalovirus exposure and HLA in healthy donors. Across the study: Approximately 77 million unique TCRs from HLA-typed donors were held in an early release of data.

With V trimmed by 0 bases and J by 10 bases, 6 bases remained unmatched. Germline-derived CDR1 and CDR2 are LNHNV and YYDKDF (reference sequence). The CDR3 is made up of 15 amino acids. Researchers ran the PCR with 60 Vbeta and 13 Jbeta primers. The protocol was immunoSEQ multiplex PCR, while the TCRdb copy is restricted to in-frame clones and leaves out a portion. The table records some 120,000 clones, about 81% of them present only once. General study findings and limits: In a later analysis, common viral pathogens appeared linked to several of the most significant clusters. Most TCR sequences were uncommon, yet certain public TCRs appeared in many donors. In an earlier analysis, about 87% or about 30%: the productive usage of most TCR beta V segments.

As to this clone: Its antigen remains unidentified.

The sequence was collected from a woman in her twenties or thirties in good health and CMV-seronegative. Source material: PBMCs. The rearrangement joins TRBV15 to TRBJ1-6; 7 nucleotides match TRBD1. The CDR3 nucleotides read TGTGCCACCAGCAGAGATTCAGGGGGTAGCTCACCCCTCCACTTT. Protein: CATSRDSGGSSPLHF.